This T cell receptor beta chain was captured in a study of blood T cell repertoires in COVID-19 (TCRdb year 2020). With respect to the entire study: The collaborator samples originated in the United States, Italy and Spain and spanned the acute and convalescent phases of COVID-19. The dataset comprised deeply sampled blood TCRbeta repertoires from subjects exposed to, actively infected with, or recovered from COVID-19. Sample metadata almost always included a de-identified subject ID, COVID-19 status, age in years and sex. Samples were obtained from the ongoing ImmuneRACE study (first 160 participants) and from 1,254 subjects provided by 6 global collaborators. HLA class I and class II types, where available, came from metadata supplied by the sample provider rather than from assay-based typing. A freely available public database, intended as a resource for researchers studying the immune response to SARS-CoV-2, is where the repertoires were released. The material from the prospective study consisted of cDNA or gDNA derived from T cells, B-cell-depleted T cells, or PBMCs.

Whole blood was collected in K2EDTA tubes by collaborating institutions according to the institutions' own protocols. For TCRbeta analysis, collaborator samples were shipped as frozen whole blood, as isolated PBMCs, or as DNA extracted from either sample type. Details on this clone: The antigen this receptor binds is unknown. Per-base qualities were not stored, and no clone one base away is much larger.

V is reduced by 4 bases and J by 1 base, leaving a spacing of 16 bases between them. CDR1 and CDR2 are read off the germline V gene as LGHNA and YNFKEQ. The CDR3 holds 16 amino acids from the cysteine to the phenylalanine. Here the CDR3 DNA is all that survives: 48 bases in frame from base 1. TCRbeta CDR3 regions were amplified from genomic DNA by means of the immunoSEQ Assay, a bias-controlled multiplex PCR. Per the source publication's procedure: Within the assay, amplification of reference gene primers was used to estimate how many nucleated cells each sample contained. To quantify the absolute abundance of each unique TCRbeta CDR3 rearrangement, sequence reads were collapsed and filtered. For each sample, productive Simpson clonality was calculated as the square root of Simpson's diversity index over productive rearrangements. TCRdb mirrors the immuneACCESS table, restricted to in-frame sequences. Some clones are absent from its copies; in checked studies, under half trace to an unresolved V gene, and the reason for the others is unknown. The D gene and trimming were derived from the DNA, and the V and J assignments and clone size from that table. This sample lists fewer than 75,000 clones; roughly 79% were detected once. In total, the top ten clones hold 5.5% to 7% of the sample.

Beyond this particular receptor, the publication reports: How much clinical and demographic metadata was included differed by source and by participant, and the metadata was provided uncurated.

This receptor was obtained from a woman in her sixties with acute or convalescent COVID-19. Sequencing was carried out using peripheral blood. The chain is encoded by TRBV4-2 joined to TRBJ1-1; no D segment can be confidently identified. The bases are TGTGCCAGCAGCCCCGGGCTCCGAGCGGGGAACACTGAAGCTTTCTTT. It translates to CASSPGLRAGNTEAFF.